A selection of T cell receptor beta chains follows, all from one sample in a study of shared clonotypes between healthy human individuals. Method: immunoSEQ multiplex PCR; TCRdb's copy keeps in-frame clones and lacks some. The data show 1 million to 1.3 million clones, more than 75% seen once. Specimen: memory CD4+ T cells from PBMCs. These receptors were obtained from a man younger than 30 in good health. Some clones in this sample may be carry-over from other donors' samples. CDR3s include the opening cysteine and the closing phenylalanine or tryptophan. A D gene is named only where the DNA matches it firmly. A row's size may be missing; if present it is once, few, many or a size class.

- TRBJ2-3 TRBV2 - CASSEAVGLSTDTQYF TGTGCCAGCAGTGAAGCGGTCGGCCTCAGCACAGATACGCAGTATTTT
- TRBJ1-5 TRBV7-8 - CASSPGTSNQPQHF TGTGCCAGCAGCCCCGGGACAAGCAATCAGCCCCAGCATTTT
- TRBJ2-1 TRBV4-2 - CASSTRSGNNEQFF TGTGCCAGCAGCACCAGGAGCGGAAACAATGAGCAGTTCTTC
- TRBJ2-5 TRBV30 - CASHGGLDIRTQYF TGTGCCTCCCACGGGGGGCTAGATATTCGAACCCAGTACTTC
- TRBJ1-1 TRBV5-1 - CASSLGGHTEAFF TGCGCCAGCAGCTTAGGCGGACACACTGAAGCTTTCTTT
TRBD1 TRBJ1-2 TRBV6-5 - CASSPRGSGYTF TGTGCCAGCAGCCCCAGGGGGAGCGGCTACACCTTC
TRBD2 TRBJ2-2 TRBV9 - CASSPRGSGSSIGELFF TGTGCCAGCAGCCCCCGGGGTAGCGGGAGTAGTATCGGGGAGCTGTTTTTT
- TRBJ2-3 TRBV7-2 - CASLPSSTDTQYF TGTGCCAGCCTCCCCTCTAGCACAGATACGCAGTATTTT
TRBD1 TRBJ2-3 TRBV2 - CASSMGQGAGDTQYF TGTGCCAGCAGCATGGGACAGGGGGCGGGGGATACGCAGTATTTT
- TRBJ1-2 TRBV28 - CASSPGGGADYGYTF TGTGCCAGCAGTCCCGGGGGGGGCGCGGACTATGGCTACACCTTC
TRBD2 TRBJ2-7 TRBV7-2 - CASRSSGRAYEQYF TGTGCCAGCCGATCTAGCGGGAGGGCCTACGAGCAGTACTTC
TRBD2 TRBJ2-1 TRBV10-1 - CASSEGLGLAGNNEQFF TGCGCCAGCAGTGAGGGACTGGGACTAGCGGGAAACAATGAGCAGTTCTTC
- TRBJ1-4 TRBV7-2 - CASSPQATNEKLFF TGTGCCAGCAGCCCGCAGGCAACTAATGAAAAACTGTTTTTT
TRBD2 TRBJ2-3 TRBV5-1 - CATTSGSIADTQYF TGCGCCACCACTAGCGGGAGTATCGCAGATACGCAGTATTTT
TRBD2 TRBJ2-7 TRBV28 - CASRGQSGKREVREQYF TGTGCCAGCAGGGGACAATCAGGGAAGCGGGAGGTGAGGGAGCAGTACTTC
- TRBJ1-1 TRBV5-1 - CASTGQEYTEAFF TGCGCCAGCACCGGCCAGGAGTATACTGAAGCTTTCTTT
- TRBJ2-7 TRBV23-1 - CASSPPSGLYEQYF TGCGCCAGCAGTCCCCCCTCCGGGCTCTACGAGCAGTACTTC
- TRBJ1-4 TRBV6-1 - CASSGQDASNEKLFF TGTGCCAGCAGTGGCCAGGACGCCTCTAATGAAAAACTGTTTTTT
TRBD1 TRBJ1-5 TRBV2 - CASRDSGNQPQHF TGTGCCAGCCGGGACAGTGGCAATCAGCCCCAGCATTTT
- TRBJ2-1 TRBV9 few CASSVEGGTTYNEQFF TGTGCCAGCAGCGTAGAAGGCGGGACCACCTACAATGAGCAGTTCTTC
- TRBJ1-4 TRBV18 - CASSPGGGYEKLFF TGTGCCAGCTCACCGGGGGGTGGCTATGAAAAACTGTTTTTT
TRBD2 TRBJ2-1 TRBV6-1 - CASSGGLAGGRYNEQFF TGTGCCAGCAGTGGGGGACTAGCGGGAGGGCGTTACAATGAGCAGTTCTTC
- TRBJ2-2 TRBV30 - CAWNLGGELFF TGTGCCTGGAATCTGGGCGGGGAGCTGTTTTTT
TRBD1 TRBJ1-2 TRBV2 few CASKKQGADGYTF TGTGCCAGCAAAAAACAGGGGGCAGATGGCTACACCTTC
TRBD1 TRBJ1-4 TRBV27 - CASSQPGQGNEKLFF TGTGCCAGCAGTCAGCCGGGACAGGGGAATGAAAAACTGTTTTTT
- TRBJ2-7 TRBV5-8 - CASSLASSGSEQYF TGTGCCAGCAGCTTGGCCTCTAGTGGGTCCGAGCAGTACTTC
TRBD1 TRBJ1-5 TRBV4-2 - CASSQGQGLGNQPQHF TGTGCCAGCAGCCAGGGACAGGGCCTAGGAAATCAGCCCCAGCATTTT
- TRBJ2-7 TRBV2 - CASSEYHEQYF TGTGCCAGCAGTGAGTACCACGAGCAGTACTTC